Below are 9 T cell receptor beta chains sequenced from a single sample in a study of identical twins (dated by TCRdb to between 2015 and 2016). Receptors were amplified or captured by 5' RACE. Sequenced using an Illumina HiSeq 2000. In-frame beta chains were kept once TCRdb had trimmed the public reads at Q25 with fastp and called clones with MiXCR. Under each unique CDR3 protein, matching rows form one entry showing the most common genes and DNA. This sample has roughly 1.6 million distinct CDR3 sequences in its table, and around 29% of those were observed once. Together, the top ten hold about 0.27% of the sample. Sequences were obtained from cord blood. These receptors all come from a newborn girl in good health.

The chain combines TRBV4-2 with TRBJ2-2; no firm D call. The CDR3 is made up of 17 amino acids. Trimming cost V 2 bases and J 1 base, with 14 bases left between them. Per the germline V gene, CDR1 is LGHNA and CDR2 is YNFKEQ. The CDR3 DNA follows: TGTGCCAGCAGCCAAAAAGCGCCCTCCATGAACACCGGGGAGCTGTTTTTT. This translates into CASSQKAPSMNTGELFF.

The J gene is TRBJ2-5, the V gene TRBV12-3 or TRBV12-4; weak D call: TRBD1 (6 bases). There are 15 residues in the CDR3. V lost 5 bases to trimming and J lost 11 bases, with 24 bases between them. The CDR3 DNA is TGTGCCAGCAGTCCCAAGGACAGAGGTGTGAATGAGCAGTACTTC. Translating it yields CASSPKDRGVNEQYF.

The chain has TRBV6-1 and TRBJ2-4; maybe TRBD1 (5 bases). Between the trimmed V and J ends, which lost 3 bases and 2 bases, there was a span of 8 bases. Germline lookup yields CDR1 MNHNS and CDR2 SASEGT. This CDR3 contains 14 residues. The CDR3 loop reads CASSDHRTKNIQYF. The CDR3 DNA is TGTGCCAGCAGTGATCACAGGACCAAAAACATTCAGTACTTC.

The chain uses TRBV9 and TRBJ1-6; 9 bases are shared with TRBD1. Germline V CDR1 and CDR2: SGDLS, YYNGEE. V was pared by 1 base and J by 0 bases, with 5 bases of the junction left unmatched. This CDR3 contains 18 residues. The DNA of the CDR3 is TGTGCCAGCAGCGTATCTCCGGGACAGGGCTCCTATAATTCACCCCTCCACTTT. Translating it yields CASSVSPGQGSYNSPLHF.

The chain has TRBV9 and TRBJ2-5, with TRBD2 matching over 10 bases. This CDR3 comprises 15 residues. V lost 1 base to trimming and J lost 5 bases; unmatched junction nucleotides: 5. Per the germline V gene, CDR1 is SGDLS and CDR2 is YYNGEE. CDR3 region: CASSVLPSGSETQYF. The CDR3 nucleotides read TGTGCCAGCAGCGTACTCCCTAGCGGGAGCGAGACCCAGTACTTC.

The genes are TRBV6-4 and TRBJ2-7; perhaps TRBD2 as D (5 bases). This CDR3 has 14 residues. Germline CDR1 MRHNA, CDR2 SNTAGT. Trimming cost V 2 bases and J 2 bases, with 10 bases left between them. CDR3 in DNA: TGTGCCAGCAGTGACGGACTGCCCACCTACGAGCAGTACTTC. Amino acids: CASSDGLPTYEQYF.

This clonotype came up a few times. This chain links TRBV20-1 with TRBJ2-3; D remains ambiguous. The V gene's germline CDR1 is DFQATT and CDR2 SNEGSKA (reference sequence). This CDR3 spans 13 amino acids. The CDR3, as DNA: TGCAGCCGACCTGGGTGGAGCACAGATACGCAGTATTTT. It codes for CSRPGWSTDTQYF.

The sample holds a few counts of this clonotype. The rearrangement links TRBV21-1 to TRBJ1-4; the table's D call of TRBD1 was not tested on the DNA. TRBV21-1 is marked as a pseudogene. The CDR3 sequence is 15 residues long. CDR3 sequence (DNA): TGTGCCAGCAGCAAAGGCGACAGGGTGGGTGAAAAACTGTTTTTT. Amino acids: CASSKGDRVGEKLFF.

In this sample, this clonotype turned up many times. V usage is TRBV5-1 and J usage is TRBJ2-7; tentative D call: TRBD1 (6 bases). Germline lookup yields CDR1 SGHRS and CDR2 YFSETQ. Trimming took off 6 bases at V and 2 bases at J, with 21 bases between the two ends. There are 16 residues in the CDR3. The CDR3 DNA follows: TGCGCCAGCAAAACCACCGGTACAGGGAGACCCTACGAGCAGTACTTC. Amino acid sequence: CASKTTGTGRPYEQYF.